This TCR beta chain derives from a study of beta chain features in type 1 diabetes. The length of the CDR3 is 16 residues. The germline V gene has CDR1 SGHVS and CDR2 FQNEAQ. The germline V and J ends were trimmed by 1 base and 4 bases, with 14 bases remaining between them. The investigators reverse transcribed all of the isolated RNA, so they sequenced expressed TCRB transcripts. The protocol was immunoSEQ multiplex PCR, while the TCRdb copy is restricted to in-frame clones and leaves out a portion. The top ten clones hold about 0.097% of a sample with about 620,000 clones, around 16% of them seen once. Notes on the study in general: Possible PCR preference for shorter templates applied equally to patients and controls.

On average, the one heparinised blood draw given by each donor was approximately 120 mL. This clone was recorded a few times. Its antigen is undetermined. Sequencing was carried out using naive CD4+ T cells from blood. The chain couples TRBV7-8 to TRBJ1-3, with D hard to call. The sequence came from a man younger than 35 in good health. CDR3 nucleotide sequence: TGTGCCAGCAGCTTAGTGTCCCTCCCGAGGGGAAACACCATATATTTT. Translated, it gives CASSLVSLPRGNTIYF. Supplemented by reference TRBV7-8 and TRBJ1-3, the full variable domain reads GAGVSQSPRYKVAKRGQDVALRCDPISGHVSLFWYQQALGQGPEFLTYFQNEAQLDKSGLPSDRFFAERPEGSVSTLKIQRTQQEDSAVYLCASSLVSLPRGNTIYFGEGSWLTVV.